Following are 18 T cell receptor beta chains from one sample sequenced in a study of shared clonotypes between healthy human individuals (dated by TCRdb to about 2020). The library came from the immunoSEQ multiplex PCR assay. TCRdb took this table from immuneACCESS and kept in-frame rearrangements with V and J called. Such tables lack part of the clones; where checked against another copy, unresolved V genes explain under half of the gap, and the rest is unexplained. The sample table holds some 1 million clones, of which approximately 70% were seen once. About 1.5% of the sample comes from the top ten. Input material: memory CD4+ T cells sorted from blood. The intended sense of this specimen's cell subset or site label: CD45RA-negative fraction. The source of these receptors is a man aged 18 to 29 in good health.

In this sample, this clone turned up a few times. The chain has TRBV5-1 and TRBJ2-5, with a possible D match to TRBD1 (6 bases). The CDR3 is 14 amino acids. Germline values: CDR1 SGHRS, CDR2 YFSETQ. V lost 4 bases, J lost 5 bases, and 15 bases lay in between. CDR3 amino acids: CASSPSQGSETQYF. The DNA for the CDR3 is TGCGCCAGCAGCCCCAGCCAGGGGTCGGAGACCCAGTACTTC.

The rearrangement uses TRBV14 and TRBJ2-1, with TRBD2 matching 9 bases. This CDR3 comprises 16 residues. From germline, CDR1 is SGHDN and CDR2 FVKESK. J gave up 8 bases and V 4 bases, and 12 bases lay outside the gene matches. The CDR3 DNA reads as TGTGCCAGCAGCCCCCTTTTTAGCGGGAGAAATGATGAGCAGTTCTTC. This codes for CASSPLFSGRNDEQFF.

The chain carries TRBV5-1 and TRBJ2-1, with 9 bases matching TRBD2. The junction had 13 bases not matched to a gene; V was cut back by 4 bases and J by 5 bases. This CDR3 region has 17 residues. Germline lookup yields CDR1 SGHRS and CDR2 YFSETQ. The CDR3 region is CASSNTNAGGYNNEQFF. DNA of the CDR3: TGCGCCAGCAGCAATACTAATGCGGGAGGGTATAACAATGAGCAGTTCTTC. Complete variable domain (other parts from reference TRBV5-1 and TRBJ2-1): KAGVTQTPRYLIKTRGQQVTLSCSPISGHRSVSWYQQTPGQGLQFLFEYFSETQRNKGNFPGRFSGRQFSNSRSEMNVSTLELGDSALYLCASSNTNAGGYNNEQFFGPGTRLTVL.

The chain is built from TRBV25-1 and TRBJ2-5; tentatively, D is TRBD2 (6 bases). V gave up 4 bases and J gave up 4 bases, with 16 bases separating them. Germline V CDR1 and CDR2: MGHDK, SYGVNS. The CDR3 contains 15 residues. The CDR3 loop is CASSVGGASRETQYF. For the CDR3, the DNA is TGTGCCAGCAGTGTGGGGGGTGCTAGCAGAGAGACCCAGTACTTC.

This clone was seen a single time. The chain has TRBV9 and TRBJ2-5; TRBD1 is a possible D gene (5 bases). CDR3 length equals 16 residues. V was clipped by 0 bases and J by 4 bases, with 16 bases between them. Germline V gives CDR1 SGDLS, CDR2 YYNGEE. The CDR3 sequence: CASSVGGRVIGETQYF. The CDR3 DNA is TGTGCCAGCAGCGTAGGGGGCAGGGTAATCGGAGAGACCCAGTACTTC.

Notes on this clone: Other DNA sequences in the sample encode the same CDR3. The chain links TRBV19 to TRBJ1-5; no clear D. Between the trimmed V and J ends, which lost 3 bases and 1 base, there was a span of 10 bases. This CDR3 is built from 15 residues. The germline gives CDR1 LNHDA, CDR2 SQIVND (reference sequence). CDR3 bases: TGTGCCAGTAGTATTGCCACAGCAAGCAATCAGCCCCAGCATTTT. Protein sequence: CASSIATASNQPQHF.

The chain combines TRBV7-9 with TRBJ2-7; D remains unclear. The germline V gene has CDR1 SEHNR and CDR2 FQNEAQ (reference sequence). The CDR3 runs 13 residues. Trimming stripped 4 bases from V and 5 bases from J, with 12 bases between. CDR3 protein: CASSSSGGHEQYF. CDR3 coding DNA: TGTGCCAGCAGCTCCTCCGGTGGGCACGAGCAGTACTTC.

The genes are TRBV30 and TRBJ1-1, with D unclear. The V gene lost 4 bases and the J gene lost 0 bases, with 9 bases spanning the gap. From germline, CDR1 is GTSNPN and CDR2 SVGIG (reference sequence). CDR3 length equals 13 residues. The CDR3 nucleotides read TGTGCCTGGACCCCAAGAATGAACACTGAAGCTTTCTTT. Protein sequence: CAWTPRMNTEAFF.

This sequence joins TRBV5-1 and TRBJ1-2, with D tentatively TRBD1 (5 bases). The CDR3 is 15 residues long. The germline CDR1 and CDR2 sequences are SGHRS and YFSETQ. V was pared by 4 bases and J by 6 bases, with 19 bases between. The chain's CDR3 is CASSPRDGSLNGYTF. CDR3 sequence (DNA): TGCGCCAGCAGCCCTCGGGACGGAAGTCTGAATGGCTACACCTTC.

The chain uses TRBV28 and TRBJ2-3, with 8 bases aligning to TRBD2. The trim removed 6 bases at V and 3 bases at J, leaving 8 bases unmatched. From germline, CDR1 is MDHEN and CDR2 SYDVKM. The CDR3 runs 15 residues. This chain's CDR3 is CASSPGGMGTDTQYF. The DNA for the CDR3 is TGTGCCAGCAGCCCGGGAGGGATGGGGACAGATACGCAGTATTTT.

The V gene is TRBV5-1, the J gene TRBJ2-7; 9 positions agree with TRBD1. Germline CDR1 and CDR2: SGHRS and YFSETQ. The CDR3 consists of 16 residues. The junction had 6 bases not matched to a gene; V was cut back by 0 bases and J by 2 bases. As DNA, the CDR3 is TGCGCCAGCAGCTTGGGGGGACAGGGTCCGACCTACGAGCAGTACTTC. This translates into CASSLGGQGPTYEQYF.

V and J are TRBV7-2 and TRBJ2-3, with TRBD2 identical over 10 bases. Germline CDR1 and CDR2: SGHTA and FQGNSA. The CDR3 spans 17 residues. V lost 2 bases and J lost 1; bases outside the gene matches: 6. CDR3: CASSLWGGLAGTDTQYF. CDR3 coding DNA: TGTGCCAGCAGCTTATGGGGAGGACTAGCGGGCACAGATACGCAGTATTTT.

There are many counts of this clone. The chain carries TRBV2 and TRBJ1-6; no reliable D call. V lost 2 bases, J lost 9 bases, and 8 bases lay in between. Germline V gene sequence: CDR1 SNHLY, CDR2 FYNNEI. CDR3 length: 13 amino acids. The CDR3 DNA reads TGTGCCAGCAGTGAATATGGAGCTTCACCCCTCCACTTT. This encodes CASSEYGASPLHF.

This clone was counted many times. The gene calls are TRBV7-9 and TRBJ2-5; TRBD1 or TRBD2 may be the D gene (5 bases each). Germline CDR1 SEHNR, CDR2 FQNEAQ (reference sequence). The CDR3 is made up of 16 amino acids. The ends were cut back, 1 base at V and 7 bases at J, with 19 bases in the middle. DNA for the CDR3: TGTGCCAGCAGCTTAGGCCAAAAGGGACCCCTAGGGACCCAGTACTTC. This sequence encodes CASSLGQKGPLGTQYF.

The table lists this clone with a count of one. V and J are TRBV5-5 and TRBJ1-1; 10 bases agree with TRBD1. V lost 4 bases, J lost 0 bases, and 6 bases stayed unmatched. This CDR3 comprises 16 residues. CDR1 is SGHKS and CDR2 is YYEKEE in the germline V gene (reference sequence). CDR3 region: CASSKGQGGMNTEAFF. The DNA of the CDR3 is TGTGCCAGCAGCAAAGGACAGGGGGGAATGAACACTGAAGCTTTCTTT.

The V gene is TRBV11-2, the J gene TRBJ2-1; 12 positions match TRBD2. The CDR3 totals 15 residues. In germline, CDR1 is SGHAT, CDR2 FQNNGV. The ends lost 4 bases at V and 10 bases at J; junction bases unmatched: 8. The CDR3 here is CASSSASGRAPEQFF. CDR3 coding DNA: TGTGCCAGCAGCTCCGCTAGCGGGAGGGCCCCCGAGCAGTTCTTC.

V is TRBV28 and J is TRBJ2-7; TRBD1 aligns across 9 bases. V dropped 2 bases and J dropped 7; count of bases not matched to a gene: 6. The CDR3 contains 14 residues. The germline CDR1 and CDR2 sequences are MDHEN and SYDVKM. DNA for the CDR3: TGTGCCAGCAGTTTAGGGACAGGGACTCGAGAGCAGTACTTC. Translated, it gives CASSLGTGTREQYF.

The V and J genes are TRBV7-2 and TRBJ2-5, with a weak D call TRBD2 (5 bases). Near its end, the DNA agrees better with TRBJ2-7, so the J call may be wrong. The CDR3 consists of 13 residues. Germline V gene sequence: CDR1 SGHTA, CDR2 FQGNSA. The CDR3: CASSSGLYYEQYF. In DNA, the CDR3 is TGTGCCAGCAGCTCCGGACTCTACTACGAGCAGTACTTC.